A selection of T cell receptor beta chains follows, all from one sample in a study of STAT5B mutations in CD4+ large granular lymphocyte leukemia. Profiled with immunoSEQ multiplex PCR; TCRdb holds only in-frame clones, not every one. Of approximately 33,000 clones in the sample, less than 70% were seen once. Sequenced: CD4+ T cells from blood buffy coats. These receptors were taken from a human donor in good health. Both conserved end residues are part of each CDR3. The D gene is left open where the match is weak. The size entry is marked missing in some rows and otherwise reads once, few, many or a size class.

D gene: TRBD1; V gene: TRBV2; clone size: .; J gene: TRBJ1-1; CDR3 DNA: TGTGCCAGCCGAACCGGGACAGGGAGCACTGAAGCTTTCTTT; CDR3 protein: CASRTGTGSTEAFF
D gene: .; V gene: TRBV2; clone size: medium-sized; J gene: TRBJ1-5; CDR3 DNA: TGTGCCAGCAGTGAAGTCCAGGGGAGTCAGCCCCAGCATTTT; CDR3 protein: CASSEVQGSQPQHF
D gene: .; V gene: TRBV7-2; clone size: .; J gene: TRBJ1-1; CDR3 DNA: TGTGCCAGCAGCGTAATAGGCACTGAAGCTTTCTTT; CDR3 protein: CASSVIGTEAFF
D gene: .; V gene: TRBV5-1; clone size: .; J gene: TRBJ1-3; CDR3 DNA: TGCGCCAGCAGCGGGACGGGGGACTCTGGAAACACCATATATTTT; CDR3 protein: CASSGTGDSGNTIYF
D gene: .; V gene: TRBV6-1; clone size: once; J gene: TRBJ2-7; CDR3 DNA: TGTGCCAGCTTAGGGTCCTACGAGCAGTACTTC; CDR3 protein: CASLGSYEQYF
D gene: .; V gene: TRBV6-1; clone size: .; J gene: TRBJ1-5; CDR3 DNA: TGTGCCAGCAGTCACCTGGACACAAATCAGCCCCAGCATTTT; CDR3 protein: CASSHLDTNQPQHF
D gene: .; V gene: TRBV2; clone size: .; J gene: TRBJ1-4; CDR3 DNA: TGTGCCAGCAGTGGTTACAGGGTCATAGCAGAACTGTTTTTT; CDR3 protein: CASSGYRVIAELFF
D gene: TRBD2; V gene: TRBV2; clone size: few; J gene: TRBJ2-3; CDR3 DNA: TGTGCCAGCAGGGCGGGACTAGCCGCCAGTGATACGCAGTATTTT; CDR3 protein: CASRAGLAASDTQYF
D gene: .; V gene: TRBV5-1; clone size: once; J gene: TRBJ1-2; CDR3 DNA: TGCGCCAGCAGCCCCGGAGGAAGTTTCTATGGCTACACCTTC; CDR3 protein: CASSPGGSFYGYTF
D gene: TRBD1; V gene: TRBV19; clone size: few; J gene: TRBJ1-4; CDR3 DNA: TGTGCCAGTAGTACTGACAGGGCTCCAAATGAAAAACTGTTTTTT; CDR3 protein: CASSTDRAPNEKLFF
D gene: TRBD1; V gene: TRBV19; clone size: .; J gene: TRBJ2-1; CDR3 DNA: TGTGCCAGTAAGAGAGAGGGGGCGAGCTCCTACAATGAGCAGTTCTTC; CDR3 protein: CASKREGASSYNEQFF
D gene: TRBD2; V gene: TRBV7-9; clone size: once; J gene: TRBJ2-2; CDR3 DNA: TGTGCCAGCAGCCCAGCGGGGGGCGCAAGAACCGGGGAGCTGTTTTTT; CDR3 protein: CASSPAGGARTGELFF
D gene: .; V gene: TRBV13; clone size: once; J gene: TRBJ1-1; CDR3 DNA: TGTGCCAGCAGCGCAAGAGGGGGCACTGAAGCTTTCTTT; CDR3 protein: CASSARGGTEAFF
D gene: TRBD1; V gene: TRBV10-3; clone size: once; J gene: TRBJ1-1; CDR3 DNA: TGTGCCATCAGTGTAGGGAGGACAGGGGACGGTACTGAAGCTTTCTTT; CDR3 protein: CAISVGRTGDGTEAFF
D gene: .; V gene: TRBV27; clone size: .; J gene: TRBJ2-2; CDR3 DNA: TGTGCCAGCAGTTATTACACCGGGGAGCTGTTTTTT; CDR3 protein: CASSYYTGELFF
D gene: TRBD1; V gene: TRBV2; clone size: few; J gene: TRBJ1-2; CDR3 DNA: TGTGCCAGCAGTGCCCCCGGGACAGTGGGTGGCTACACCTTC; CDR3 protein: CASSAPGTVGGYTF
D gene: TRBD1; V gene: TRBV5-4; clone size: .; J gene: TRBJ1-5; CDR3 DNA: TGTGCCAGCTCTTCAGGGGGGGGCGGCAATCAGCCCCAGCATTTT; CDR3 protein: CASSSGGGGNQPQHF
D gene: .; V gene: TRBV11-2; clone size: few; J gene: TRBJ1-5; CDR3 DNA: TGTGCCAGCAGCTTAAGGCACAATCAGCCCCAGCATTTT; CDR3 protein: CASSLRHNQPQHF
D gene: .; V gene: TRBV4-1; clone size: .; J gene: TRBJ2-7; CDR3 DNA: TGCGCCAGCAGCCTCTCCGGGACTCACGCTGGATACGAGCAGTACTTC; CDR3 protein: CASSLSGTHAGYEQYF
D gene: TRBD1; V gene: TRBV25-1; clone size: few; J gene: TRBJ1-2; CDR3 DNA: TGTGCCAGCAGTGGACGGACAGGGGAATATGGCTACACCTTC; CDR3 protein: CASSGRTGEYGYTF
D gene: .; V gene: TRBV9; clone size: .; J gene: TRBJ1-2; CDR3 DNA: TGTGCCAGCAGCGTAGACGCGGGCCCTCGCTATGGCTACACCTTC; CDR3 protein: CASSVDAGPRYGYTF
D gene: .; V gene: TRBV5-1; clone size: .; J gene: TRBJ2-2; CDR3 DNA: TGCGCCAGCAGCTTGACTGTAACCGGGGAGCTGTTTTTT; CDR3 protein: CASSLTVTGELFF
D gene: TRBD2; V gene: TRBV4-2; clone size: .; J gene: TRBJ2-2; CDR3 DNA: TGTGCCAGCAGCCGGCGGACTAGCGGGGGGGCGAACACCGGGGAGCTGTTTTTT; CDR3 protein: CASSRRTSGGANTGELFF
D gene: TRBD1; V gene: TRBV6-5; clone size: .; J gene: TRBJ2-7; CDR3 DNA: TGTGCCAGCAGTTACGGGACAGGGGTCTACGAGCAGTACTTC; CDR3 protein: CASSYGTGVYEQYF
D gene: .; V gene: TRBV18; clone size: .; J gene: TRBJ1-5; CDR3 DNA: TGTGCCAGCTCACCACAAGGGAGAAATAGCAATCAGCCCCAGCATTTT; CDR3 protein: CASSPQGRNSNQPQHF
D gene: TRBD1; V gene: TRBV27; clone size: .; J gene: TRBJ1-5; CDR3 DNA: TGTGCCAGCAGCCGAGGGACAGGGATTAGGGAGCCCCAGCATTTT; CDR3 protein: CASSRGTGIREPQHF
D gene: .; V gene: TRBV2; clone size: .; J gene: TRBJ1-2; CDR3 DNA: TGTGCCAGCACCTTTGGGCGGGACACCCCTGGCTACACCTTC; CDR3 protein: CASTFGRDTPGYTF
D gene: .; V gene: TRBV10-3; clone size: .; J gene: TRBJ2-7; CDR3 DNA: TGTGCCATCAGCCCGGGTCTGGGACAATACTCCTACGAGCAGTACTTC; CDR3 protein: CAISPGLGQYSYEQYF
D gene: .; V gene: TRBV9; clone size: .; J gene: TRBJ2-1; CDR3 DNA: TGTGCCAGCAGCGTTACTCCCGGGACGCTGAACAATGAGCAGTTCTTC; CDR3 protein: CASSVTPGTLNNEQFF
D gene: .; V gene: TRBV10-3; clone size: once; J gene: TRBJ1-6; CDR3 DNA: TGTGCCATCAGTGAGTCCCGCGGCGGAGCGAATTCACCCCTCCACTTT; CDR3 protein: CAISESRGGANSPLHF
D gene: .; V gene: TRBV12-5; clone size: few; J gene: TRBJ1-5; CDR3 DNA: TGTGCTAGTGGATCCTACAGGGTAGGGAGCAATCAGCCCCAGCATTTT; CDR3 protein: CASGSYRVGSNQPQHF
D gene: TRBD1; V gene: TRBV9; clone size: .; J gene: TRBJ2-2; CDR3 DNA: TGTGCCAGCAGCTTCCGGGACAGGGCCTCCGACGGGGAGCTGTTTTTT; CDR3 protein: CASSFRDRASDGELFF
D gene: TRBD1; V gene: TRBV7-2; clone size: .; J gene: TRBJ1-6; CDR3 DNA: TGTGCCAGCAGCTTAGCGCAGGGGGCGAATTCACCCCTCCACTTT; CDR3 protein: CASSLAQGANSPLHF
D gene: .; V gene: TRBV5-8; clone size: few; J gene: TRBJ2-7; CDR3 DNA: TGTGCCAGCAGCTTGGCCTACGAGCAGTACTTC; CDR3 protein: CASSLAYEQYF
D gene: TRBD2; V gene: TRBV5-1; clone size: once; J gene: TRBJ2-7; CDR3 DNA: TGCGCCAGCAGCCCCCGGCGGGGGGCAGGCGAGCAGTACTTC; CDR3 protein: CASSPRRGAGEQYF
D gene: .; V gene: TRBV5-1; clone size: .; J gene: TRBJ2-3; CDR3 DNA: TGCGCCAGCGGATCAGGGCAAGATACGCAGTATTTT; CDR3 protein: CASGSGQDTQYF
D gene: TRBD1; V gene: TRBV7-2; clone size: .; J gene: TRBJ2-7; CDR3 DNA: TGTGCCAGCAGCACGCGACAGGGCTACGAGCAGTACTTC; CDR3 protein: CASSTRQGYEQYF
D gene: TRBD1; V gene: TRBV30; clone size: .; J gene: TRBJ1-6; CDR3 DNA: TGTGCCTGGGCCGGGACAGCCCTAAGGGCTTATAATTCACCCCTCCACTTT; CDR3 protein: CAWAGTALRAYNSPLHF
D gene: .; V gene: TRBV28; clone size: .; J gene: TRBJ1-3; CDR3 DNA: TGTGCCAGCAGAACGGCAGGCAGGCCCGGAGGAAACACCATATATTTT; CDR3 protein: CASRTAGRPGGNTIYF
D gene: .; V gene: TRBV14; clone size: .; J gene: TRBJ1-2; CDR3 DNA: TGTGCCAGCAGCCCCCGTCTCGGTGCCGGTGAAAACTATGGCTACACCTTC; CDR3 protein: CASSPRLGAGENYGYTF
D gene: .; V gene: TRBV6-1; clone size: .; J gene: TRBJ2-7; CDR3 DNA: TGTGCCAGCAGCCCGTCAGGGGTACGCGAGCAGTACTTC; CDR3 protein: CASSPSGVREQYF
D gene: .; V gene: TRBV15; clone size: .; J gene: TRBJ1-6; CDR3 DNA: TGTGCCACCAGGGGCCAAACGGATAATTCACCCCTCCACTTT; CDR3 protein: CATRGQTDNSPLHF
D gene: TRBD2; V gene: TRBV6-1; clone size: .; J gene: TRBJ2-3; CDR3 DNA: TGTGCCAGCAATAGCGGGGGGGCAGGGGATACGCAGTATTTT; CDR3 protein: CASNSGGAGDTQYF
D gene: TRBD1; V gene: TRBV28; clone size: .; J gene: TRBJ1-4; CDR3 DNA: TGTGCCAGCAGTTTGGGGGGACAGGGAGGTAATGAAAAACTGTTTTTT; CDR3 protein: CASSLGGQGGNEKLFF
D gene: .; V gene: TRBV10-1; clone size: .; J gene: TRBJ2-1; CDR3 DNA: TGCGCCAGCAGTGAAGGGGGAATCTCCTACAATGAGCAGTTCTTC; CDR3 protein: CASSEGGISYNEQFF
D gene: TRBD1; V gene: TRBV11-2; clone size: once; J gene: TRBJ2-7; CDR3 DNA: TGTGCCAGCAGCTTATCCCCCGGACAGGAAGCCTACGAGCAGTACTTC; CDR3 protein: CASSLSPGQEAYEQYF